The rows below give T cell receptor beta chains drawn from one sample of a study of blood T cells in healthy people across ages. MiXCR, run by TCRdb on the 5' RACE reads, gives a single entry per CDR3 protein. The sample records around 1,000,000 distinct CDR3 sequences, 25% being singletons. These same data were also listed under a study on T cells of mothers and their children.

Sequencing was done on a sample of blood. The receptors here all came from a girl aged 2 to 10 in good health. The conserved cysteine and the conserved F or W are not part of the CDR3 here. Fields, in order: J gene, V gene, CDR3 protein.

TRBJ2-5 TRBV29-1 SVEGRASGSKETQY
TRBJ1-6 TRBV3-1 ASSQAQGPGSPLH
TRBJ2-4 TRBV7-3 ASSLYKGDNIQY
TRBJ2-5 TRBV20-1 SASQGQETQY
TRBJ2-3 TRBV7-9 AIGMDTQY
NA TRBV5-1 ASSDRSMGQGPNEQY
NA TRBV27 ASSIHQGLAGYNEQF
TRBJ1-1 TRBV7-9 ASLPPGTLYTEAF
TRBJ2-5 TRBV29-1 SFRDLETQY
TRBJ1-2 TRBV7-6 ASSLYPGQHNGYT
NA TRBV27 ASSLYFPDRDRHEQY
TRBJ2-7 TRBV5-5 ASSPGVRGGSNEQY
TRBJ1-6 TRBV7-9 ASREGNSPLH
TRBJ2-1 TRBV20-1 SATGTGSYNEQF
TRBJ1-6 TRBV3-1 AGSQLPDNSPLH
TRBJ1-5 TRBV28 ASRPQGSNQPQH
TRBJ2-4 TRBV2 ASSPTGNIQY
TRBJ1-2 TRBV28 AIREDYGYT
TRBJ2-1 TRBV2 ASKLPTSGGADEQF
TRBJ2-5 TRBV29-1 SVELRQGDETQY
TRBJ2-1 TRBV10-1 ASSDLTSGDEQF
TRBJ1-6 TRBV5-1 ASSLEGTVNSPLH
TRBJ1-2 TRBV9 ASSVAPAGGYGYT
TRBJ1-2 TRBV10-3 AISEFSGGAFNGYT
TRBJ1-2 TRBV12-3/TRBV12-4 ASTSTGYSGYT
TRBJ1-3 TRBV20-1 SARDRPGFGNTIY
TRBJ2-1 TRBV6-4 ASGPGTSGMTVDEQF
TRBJ2-5 TRBV7-2 ASSSLSRAAGRETQY
TRBJ1-1 TRBV9 ASSPRGDTNTEAF
TRBJ1-2 TRBV6-5 ACSSTGGGYGYT
NA TRBV19 ASSQQGPYEQY
TRBJ2-1 TRBV19 ASSYTLAGGIDNEQF
TRBJ2-1 TRBV25-1 ASSSSEQF
NA TRBV20-1 SAINTGTSGFEQF
TRBJ1-1 TRBV15 ATSREGGKKAF
NA TRBV9 ASSAERISEKPYEQF
NA TRBV3-1 ASSQQSGVANEQF
TRBJ2-7 TRBV7-9 ASSRPPYEQY
TRBJ2-4 TRBV7-9 ASSLAKTDRGEY
TRBJ2-2 TRBV13 ASSSGGNTGELF